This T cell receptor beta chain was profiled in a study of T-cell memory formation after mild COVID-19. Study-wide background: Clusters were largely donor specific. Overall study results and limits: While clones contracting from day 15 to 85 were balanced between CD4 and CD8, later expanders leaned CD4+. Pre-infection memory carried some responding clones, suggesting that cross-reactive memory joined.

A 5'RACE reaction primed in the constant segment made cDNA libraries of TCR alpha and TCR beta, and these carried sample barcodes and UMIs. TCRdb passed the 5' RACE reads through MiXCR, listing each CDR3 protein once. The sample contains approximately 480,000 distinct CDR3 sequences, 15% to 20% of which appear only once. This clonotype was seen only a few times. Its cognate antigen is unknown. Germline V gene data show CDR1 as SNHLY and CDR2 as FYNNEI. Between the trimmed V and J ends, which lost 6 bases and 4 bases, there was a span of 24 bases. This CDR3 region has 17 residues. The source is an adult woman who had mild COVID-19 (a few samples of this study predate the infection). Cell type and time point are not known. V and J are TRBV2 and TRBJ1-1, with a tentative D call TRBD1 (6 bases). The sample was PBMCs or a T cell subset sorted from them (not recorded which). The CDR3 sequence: CASSEHGLGGAPTEAFF. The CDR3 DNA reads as TGTGCCAGCAGCGAACACGGTTTAGGGGGGGCGCCCACTGAAGCTTTCTTT.